Sequencing of this T cell receptor (beta chain) was carried out in a study of shared clonotypes between healthy human individuals. Study background: Three plates each covered CD4 naive and memory; CD8 naive two, CD8 memory one.

In replicate PCRs of sorted subsets, approximately 200 ng DNA, tens of thousands of T cell genomes, was used. Clones were sequenced by immunoSEQ multiplex PCR, and TCRdb holds only the in-frame ones, with some missing. The sample lists some 1.5 million clones; 95% to 99% were seen once. The study, taken as a whole, reports: Genetic and exposure-history diversity was limited by the few donors.

Donors comprised only Caucasian adults living in Nashville, Tennessee. To note about this clone: Its antigen is not known.

Per the germline V gene, CDR1 is SNHLY and CDR2 is FYNNEI. The CDR3 is made up of 16 amino acids. J gave up 8 bases and V 5 bases, and 9 bases lay outside the gene matches. This clonotype was sampled from a man between 25 and 39 years old in good health. The chain links TRBV2 to TRBJ2-1, with 13 bases identical to TRBD2. The source material was naive CD4+ T cells sorted from blood. Regarding subset: CD45RA+ positively selected. The DNA for the CDR3 is TGTGCCAGCAGTCCTCGGACTAGCGGGAGTTTCGATGAGCAGTTCTTC. This encodes CASSPRTSGSFDEQFF.